This T cell receptor (beta chain) was recorded in a study of cytomegalovirus exposure and HLA in healthy donors. Study results and limitations: The study labeled 170 or so TCR beta chains cytomegalovirus-associated. In a later analysis, TCR beta V- and J-gene trimming was associated with a missense DCLRE1C variant.

The CDR3 totals 14 residues. V was pared by 7 bases and J by 0 bases, with 4 bases of the junction left unmatched. Germline CDR1 MNHNY, CDR2 SVGAGI (reference sequence). Points on this clone: Its antigen remains unidentified.

The PCR made use of 60 Vbeta and 13 Jbeta primers. In the original workflow: In a later analysis, the count reached 80 million or so unique TCR beta chains, with roughly 11 million shared. Here immunoSEQ multiplex PCR was the method, and the copy in TCRdb shows in-frame clones only, minus some. The V and J calls and clone size come from that table; D and trimming were worked out from the DNA. There are about 140,000 clones in the sample; approximately 78% occur only once, and 3% to 3.5% lies in the top ten. This sequence joins TRBV6-6 and TRBJ1-2; TRBD1 matches 8 bases. The receptor was isolated from a young man in good health and CMV-seropositive. What was sequenced was PBMCs. CDR3: CASTLTGANYGYTF. The CDR3 DNA reads as TGTGCCAGCACCCTGACAGGGGCTAACTATGGCTACACCTTC.